This T cell receptor (beta chain) originates from a study of T cell changes during pregnancy in multiple sclerosis. The repertoire was sequenced with immunoSEQ multiplex PCR; TCRdb's copy has only in-frame clones and lacks some. The data hold about 110,000 clones, with more than 85% observed a single time. Germline values: CDR1 SGDLS, CDR2 YYNGEE. This CDR3 is 17 amino acids long. J lost 1 base, V lost 0 bases, and 2 bases had no gene match. The clonotype comes from a female donor with multiple sclerosis, enrolled in a pregnancy study. The specimen was peripheral blood, collected after pregnancy. The gene calls are TRBV9 and TRBJ2-1, with 12 bases identical to TRBD2. DNA for the CDR3: TGTGCCAGCAGCGTAGACACTAGCGGGGGGTCCTACAATGAGCAGTTCTTC. Translated: CASSVDTSGGSYNEQFF.